These 22 T cell receptor beta chains share one sample of origin, sequenced in a study of blood T cell repertoires in COVID-19. Method: immunoSEQ multiplex PCR; TCRdb's copy keeps in-frame clones and lacks some. The sample includes hundreds of thousands of clones, approximately 83% of them seen just once. The source material was peripheral blood. The origin of the receptors is a woman aged 50 to 60 with acute or convalescent COVID-19.

The rearrangement links TRBV2 to TRBJ1-2; tentatively, D is TRBD1 (5 bases). The CDR3 has 12 residues. Looked up from germline, CDR1 is SNHLY and CDR2 is FYNNEI. V lost 8 bases to trimming and J lost 4 bases, with 11 bases between them. The CDR3 nucleotides are TGTGCCAGCGGGGTGCAGGGCTATGGCTACACCTTC. This translates into CASGVQGYGYTF.

This chain links TRBV28 with TRBJ1-1; 11 bases map to TRBD1. Per germline, CDR1 MDHEN and CDR2 SYDVKM. The CDR3 spans 14 residues. Germline trimming cut 5 bases from V and 4 bases from J; bases unmatched to any gene: 3. The CDR3 sequence is CASSTGTGGTEAFF. The CDR3 DNA sequence: TGTGCCAGCAGTACCGGGACAGGGGGCACTGAAGCTTTCTTT.

The CDR3 DNA sequence: TGTGCCACCAGGGGACACGACACGCATGGCTACACCTTC. Residues: CATRGHDTHGYTF. The J gene is TRBJ1-2, the V gene TRBV24-1; TRBD1 might be the D (6 bases). The CDR3 loop spans 13 amino acids. The ends were cut back, 7 bases at V and 6 bases at J, with 14 bases in the middle. CDR1 and CDR2 from the germline V gene are KGHDR and SFDVKD.

This rearrangement joins TRBV18 to TRBJ1-1; no firm D call. The CDR3 covers 14 residues. Trimming took 3 bases from V and 1 from J, leaving 9 bases between them. In germline, CDR1 is KGHSH, CDR2 LQKENI. The CDR3 nucleotides are TGTGCCAGCTCACCCCTAGTAGAGAACACTGAAGCTTTCTTT. Its protein product is CASSPLVENTEAFF.

This chain connects TRBV18 to TRBJ1-1; 9 positions agree with TRBD1. CDR3 length: 16 residues. Germline-derived CDR1 and CDR2 are KGHSH and LQKENI. The junction had 9 bases not matched to a gene; V was cut back by 3 bases and J by 4 bases. This chain's CDR3 is CASSPSTGGSSTEAFF. CDR3 nucleotides: TGTGCCAGCTCACCTTCGACAGGGGGAAGTAGCACTGAAGCTTTCTTT.

The chain joins TRBV3-1 (or the pseudogene TRBV3-2) to TRBJ1-3; D is unclear. The CDR3 totals 13 residues. With 1 base removed from V and 11 bases from J, the gap between germline ends came to 12 bases. The germline V gene has CDR1 LGHDT and CDR2 YNNKEL (reference sequence). The CDR3 loop is CASSQATGNAIYF. The DNA for the CDR3 is TGTGCCAGCAGCCAAGCAACGGGGAACGCCATATATTTT.

The rearrangement joins TRBV19 to TRBJ2-1, with a weak D call TRBD2 (6 bases). The CDR3 spans 15 residues. The V end was cut by 3 bases, the J end by 6 bases, with 15 bases between. Germline CDR1 reads LNHDA; CDR2 reads SQIVND (reference sequence). CDR3 residues: CASSIFGRTPNEQFF. In nucleotides, the CDR3 is TGTGCCAGTAGTATTTTCGGGAGAACCCCCAATGAGCAGTTCTTC.

This clone has a handful of counts. The chain combines TRBV7-2 with TRBJ2-3; 8 nucleotides align to TRBD1. The germline CDR1 and CDR2 sequences are SGHTA and FQGNSA. The CDR3 length is 15 residues. The ends lost 6 bases at V and 2 bases at J; junction bases unmatched: 7. As DNA, the CDR3 is TGTGCCAGCAGGAAAGACAGGGGTTTCACAGATACGCAGTATTTT. As protein: CASRKDRGFTDTQYF.

The chain combines TRBV19 with TRBJ1-5; 11 nucleotides line up with TRBD1. This CDR3 region has 15 residues. The V segment lost 6 bases and the J segment 7 bases; nucleotides outside the gene matches: 8. Germline assignment: CDR1 LNHDA and CDR2 SQIVND (reference sequence). Here the CDR3 DNA reads TGTGCCAGTAGACGGACAGGGGGCTCAAGGCAGCCCCAGCATTTT. Amino acid sequence: CASRRTGGSRQPQHF.

The rearrangement uses TRBV24-1 and TRBJ2-3, with 9 bases that match TRBD1. Per germline, CDR1 KGHDR and CDR2 SFDVKD. V was clipped by 7 bases and J by 0 bases; unmatched bases: 10. The CDR3 has 17 amino acids. The CDR3: CATSPFTGGGSTDTQYF. The CDR3 bases are TGTGCCACCAGCCCCTTTACAGGGGGCGGGAGCACAGATACGCAGTATTTT.

Written as DNA, the CDR3 is TGTGCCAGCAGCCGTACTAGGGGGTTTGACGAGCAGTACTTC. The encoded protein is CASSRTRGFDEQYF. The chain couples TRBV6-5 to TRBJ2-7; the D gene is possibly TRBD1 (6 bases). CDR1 is MNHEY, CDR2 SVGAGI, per germline. This CDR3 comprises 14 residues. V was pared by 6 bases and J by 5 bases, with 17 bases between.

V usage is TRBV13 and J usage is TRBJ2-1; D is perhaps TRBD2 (6 bases). This CDR3 region has 15 residues. Trimming took off 1 base at V and 0 bases at J, with 7 bases between the two ends. Germline CDR1 PRHDT, CDR2 FYEKMQ (reference sequence). The CDR3 bases are TGTGCCAGCAGCTTAGTGGGGGGCTCCTACAATGAGCAGTTCTTC. Translating it yields CASSLVGGSYNEQFF.

This clone was detected once. The chain carries TRBV6-6 and TRBJ1-1, with D perhaps matching TRBD1 (5 bases). Trimming took 6 bases from V and 1 from J, leaving 15 bases between them. The germline gives CDR1 MNHNY, CDR2 SVGAGI (reference sequence). CDR3 size: 15 residues. Written as DNA, the CDR3 is TGTGCCAGCAGACCTGCCGGGGGTGAGAACACTGAAGCTTTCTTT. This encodes CASRPAGGENTEAFF.

The chain has TRBV30 and TRBJ1-1, with TRBD1 matching 9 bases. V lost 2 bases, J lost 3 bases, and 7 bases stayed unmatched. CDR3 length equals 15 residues. Germline lookup yields CDR1 GTSNPN and CDR2 SVGIG (reference sequence). The CDR3 bases are TGTGCCTGGAGTCTCAGGGACAGGGTGGACACTGAAGCTTTCTTT. Encoded protein: CAWSLRDRVDTEAFF.

The V gene is TRBV27, the J gene TRBJ1-1, with D unresolved. Deletions cut 3 bases from V and 4 bases from J, with 9 bases between. The germline V gene encodes CDR1 MNHEY and CDR2 SMNVEV (reference sequence). This CDR3 has 13 residues. The chain's CDR3 is CASSFDPGTEAFF. DNA for the CDR3: TGTGCCAGCAGTTTCGACCCAGGCACTGAAGCTTTCTTT.

The chain links TRBV14 to TRBJ1-3, with 7 bases lining up with TRBD1. Looked up from germline, CDR1 is SGHDN and CDR2 is FVKESK. Trimming took 4 bases from V and 0 from J; bases not matched to a gene: 6. This CDR3 spans 16 amino acids. The CDR3 loop is CASSRHRGHSGNTIYF. Here the CDR3 DNA reads TGTGCCAGCAGCCGCCACAGGGGACACTCTGGAAACACCATATATTTT.

The chain recombines TRBV27 with TRBJ2-7; TRBD1 is a possible D gene (6 bases). V lost 5 bases and J 4 bases, leaving 12 bases between the germline ends. The CDR3 sequence is 13 residues long. The V gene's germline CDR1 is MNHEY and CDR2 SMNVEV (reference sequence). The CDR3 reads CASSPRTVYEQYF. The CDR3 bases are TGTGCCAGCAGTCCAAGGACAGTTTACGAGCAGTACTTC.

The table lists this clone with a few counts. V and J are TRBV3-1 (or the pseudogene TRBV3-2) and TRBJ2-2; D remains ambiguous. The CDR3 covers 13 residues. V was shortened by 6 bases and J by 8 bases, with 13 bases between the two germline ends. Germline CDR1 and CDR2: LGHDT and YNNKEL (reference sequence). The CDR3 DNA reads as TGTGCCAGCAGACAGCCACTTGGGGGGGAGCTGTTTTTT. It is translated as CASRQPLGGELFF.

This clone was seen a few times. V is TRBV10-3 and J is TRBJ2-2; 9 bases map to TRBD1. This CDR3 region has 15 residues. CDR1 and CDR2 (germline): ENHRY, SYGVKD. V shed 9 bases and J 3 bases; nucleotides not matched to a gene: 8. CDR3 bases: TGTGCCATGGGAGAGGACAGGGGCGACACCGGGGAGCTGTTTTTT. It yields the protein CAMGEDRGDTGELFF.

The gene calls are TRBV6-6 and TRBJ1-4, with D tentatively TRBD1 (5 bases). Germline CDR1 is MNHNY and CDR2 is SVGAGI (reference sequence). Trimming cost V 7 bases and J 5 bases, with 14 bases left between them. The CDR3 is 14 residues long. The CDR3 bases are TGTGCCAGCATCGGACAAGCACCGAATGAAAAACTGTTTTTT. Translated: CASIGQAPNEKLFF.

The chain is built from TRBV5-1 and TRBJ2-2; a possible D gene is TRBD1 (6 bases). The CDR3 is 14 amino acids. Germline assignment: CDR1 SGHRS and CDR2 YFSETQ. The ends were cut back, 5 bases at V and 3 bases at J, with 11 bases in the middle. CDR3 bases: TGCGCCAGCAGTTGGGACACCGACACCGGGGAGCTGTTTTTT. This gives the protein CASSWDTDTGELFF. The full variable domain, its missing parts supplied by reference TRBV5-1 and TRBJ2-2, is KAGVTQTPRYLIKTRGQQVTLSCSPISGHRSVSWYQQTPGQGLQFLFEYFSETQRNKGNFPGRFSGRQFSNSRSEMNVSTLELGDSALYLCASSWDTDTGELFFGEGSRLTVL.

This clone was found a few times. The J gene is TRBJ1-3, the V gene TRBV27; tentative D call: TRBD1 (5 bases). CDR1 and CDR2 from the germline V gene are MNHEY and SMNVEV (reference sequence). This CDR3 spans 13 amino acids. The ends were cut back, 6 bases at V and 4 bases at J, with 10 bases in the middle. For the CDR3, the DNA is TGTGCCAGCAGCGCCCGACAGGGAAACACCATATATTTT. This sequence encodes CASSARQGNTIYF.